The clone carrying this T cell receptor (beta chain) was seen only a few times. Its antigen is undetermined. V gave up 7 bases and J gave up 7 bases; unmatched junction bases: 9. CDR3 length equals 14 residues. CDR1 is SGHRS and CDR2 is YFSETQ in the germline V gene. The sample comes from a study of response to subunit inactivated influenza vaccine. TCRdb called the RT-PCR reads again in MiXCR, with one record for every CDR3 protein. Found here are hundreds of thousands of distinct CDR3 sequences, about a sixth of them singletons; the top ten hold more than 9%. The study's findings and limits: That few new T cells are recruited by each seasonal influenza vaccination was the authors' suggestion.

The chain combines TRBV5-1 with TRBJ2-1; 9 nucleotides line up with TRBD1. This clonotype originated in a man in his forties or fifties who received an inactivated influenza vaccine. Specimen: PBMCs from blood, collected about 11 days after vaccination. CDR3: CASAEQGAQNEQFF. In nucleotides, the CDR3 is TGCGCCAGCGCTGAACAGGGGGCTCAAAATGAGCAGTTCTTC.